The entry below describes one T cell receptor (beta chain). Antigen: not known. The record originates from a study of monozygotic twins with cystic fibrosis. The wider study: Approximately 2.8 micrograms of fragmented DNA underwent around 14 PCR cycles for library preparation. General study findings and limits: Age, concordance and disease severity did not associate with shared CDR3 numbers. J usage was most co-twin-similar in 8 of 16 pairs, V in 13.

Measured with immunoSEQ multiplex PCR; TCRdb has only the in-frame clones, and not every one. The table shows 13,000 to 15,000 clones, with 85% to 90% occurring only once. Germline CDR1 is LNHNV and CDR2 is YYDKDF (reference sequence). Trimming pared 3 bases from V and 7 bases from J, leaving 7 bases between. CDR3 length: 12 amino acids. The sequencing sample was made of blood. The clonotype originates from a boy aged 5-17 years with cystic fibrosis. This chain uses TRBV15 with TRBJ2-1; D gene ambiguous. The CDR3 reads CATSRDVNEQFF. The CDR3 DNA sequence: TGTGCCACCAGCAGGGATGTTAATGAGCAGTTCTTC.